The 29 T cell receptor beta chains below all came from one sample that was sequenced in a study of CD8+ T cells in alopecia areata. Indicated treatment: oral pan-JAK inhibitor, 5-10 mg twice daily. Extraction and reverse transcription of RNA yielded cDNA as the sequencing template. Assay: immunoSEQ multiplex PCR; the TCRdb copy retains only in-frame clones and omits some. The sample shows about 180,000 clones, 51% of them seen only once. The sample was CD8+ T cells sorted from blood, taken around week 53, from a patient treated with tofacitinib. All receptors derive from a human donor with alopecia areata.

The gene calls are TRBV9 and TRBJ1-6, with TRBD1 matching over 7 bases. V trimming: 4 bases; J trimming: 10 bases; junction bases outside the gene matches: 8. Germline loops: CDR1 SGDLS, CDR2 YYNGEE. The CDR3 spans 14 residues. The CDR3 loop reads CASSTTGVGSPLHF. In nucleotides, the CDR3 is TGTGCCAGCAGCACAACAGGGGTAGGCTCACCCCTCCACTTT.

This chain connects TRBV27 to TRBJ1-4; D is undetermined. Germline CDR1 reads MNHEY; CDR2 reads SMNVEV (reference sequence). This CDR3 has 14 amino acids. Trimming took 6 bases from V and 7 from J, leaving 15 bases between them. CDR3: CASSLGGFGEKLFF. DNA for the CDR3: TGTGCCAGCAGCCTGGGTGGGTTTGGTGAAAAACTGTTTTTT. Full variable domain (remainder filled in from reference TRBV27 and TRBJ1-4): EAQVTQNPRYLITVTGKKLTVTCSQNMNHEYMSWYRQDPGLGLRQIYYSMNVEVTDKGDVPEGYKVSRKEKRNFPLILESPSPNQTSLYFCASSLGGFGEKLFFGSGTQLSVL.

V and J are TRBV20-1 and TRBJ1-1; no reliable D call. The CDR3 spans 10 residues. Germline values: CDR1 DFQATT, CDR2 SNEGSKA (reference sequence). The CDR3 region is CIRLNTEAFF. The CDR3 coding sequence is TGCATCCGATTGAACACTGAAGCTTTCTTT.

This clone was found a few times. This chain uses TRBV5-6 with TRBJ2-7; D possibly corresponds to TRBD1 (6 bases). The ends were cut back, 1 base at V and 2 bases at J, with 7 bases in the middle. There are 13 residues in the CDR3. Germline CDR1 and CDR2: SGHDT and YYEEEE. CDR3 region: CASSLTGTYEQYF. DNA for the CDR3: TGTGCCAGCAGCTTGACAGGGACCTACGAGCAGTACTTC.

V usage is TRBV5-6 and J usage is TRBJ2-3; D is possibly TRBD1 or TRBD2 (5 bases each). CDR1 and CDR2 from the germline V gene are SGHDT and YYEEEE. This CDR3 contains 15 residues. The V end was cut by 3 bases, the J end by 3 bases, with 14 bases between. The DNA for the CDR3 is TGTGCCAGCAGCTCGGGGACCGTTGGGACAGATACGCAGTATTTT. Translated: CASSSGTVGTDTQYF.

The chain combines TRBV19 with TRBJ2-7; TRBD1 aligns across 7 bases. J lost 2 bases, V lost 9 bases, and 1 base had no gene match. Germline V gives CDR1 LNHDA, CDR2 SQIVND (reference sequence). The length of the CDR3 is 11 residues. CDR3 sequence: CASGTAYEQYF. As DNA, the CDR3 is TGTGCCAGCGGGACAGCCTACGAGCAGTACTTC.

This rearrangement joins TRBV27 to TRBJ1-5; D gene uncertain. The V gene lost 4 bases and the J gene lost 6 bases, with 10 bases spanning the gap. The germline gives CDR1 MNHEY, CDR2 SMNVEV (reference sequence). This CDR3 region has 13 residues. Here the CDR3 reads CASSSGIGQPQHF. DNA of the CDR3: TGTGCCAGCAGTTCCGGGATTGGTCAGCCCCAGCATTTT.

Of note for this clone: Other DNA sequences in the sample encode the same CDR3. DNA of the CDR3: TGTGCCAGCTCACCCCGACAGGGTCAAGAGACCCAGTACTTC. Translation gives CASSPRQGQETQYF. The rearrangement links TRBV18 to TRBJ2-5; 7 nucleotides agree with TRBD1. With V trimmed by 3 bases and J by 2 bases, 3 bases remained unmatched. CDR1 and CDR2 (germline): KGHSH, LQKENI. This CDR3 comprises 14 residues. Complete variable domain (other parts from reference TRBV18 and TRBJ2-5): NAGVMQNPRHLVRRRGQEARLRCSPMKGHSHVYWYRQLPEEGLKFMVYLQKENIIDESGMPKERFSAEFPKEGPSILRIQQVVRGDSAAYFCASSPRQGQETQYFGPGTRLLVL.

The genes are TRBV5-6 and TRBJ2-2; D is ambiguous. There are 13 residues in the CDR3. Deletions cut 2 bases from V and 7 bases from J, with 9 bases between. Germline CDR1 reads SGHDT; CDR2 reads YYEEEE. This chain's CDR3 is CASSLRKSGELFF. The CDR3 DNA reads TGTGCCAGCAGCTTAAGGAAGAGCGGGGAGCTGTTTTTT.

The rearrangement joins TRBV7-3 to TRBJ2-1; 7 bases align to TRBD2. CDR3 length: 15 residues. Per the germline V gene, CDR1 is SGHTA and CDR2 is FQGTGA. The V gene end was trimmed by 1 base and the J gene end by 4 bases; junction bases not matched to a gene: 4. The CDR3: CASSLKSGAYNEQFF. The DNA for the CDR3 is TGTGCCAGCAGCTTAAAAAGCGGGGCTTACAATGAGCAGTTCTTC.

The CDR3 DNA is TGTGCTAGTGGCCTCCCGGGGTACGAGCAGTACTTC. Translating it yields CASGLPGYEQYF. The gene calls are TRBV12-5 and TRBJ2-7; TRBD2 is a possible D gene (5 bases). The ends were cut back, 6 bases at V and 4 bases at J, with 10 bases in the middle. The CDR3 extends over 12 amino acids. Per germline, CDR1 LGHNT and CDR2 FRNRAP.

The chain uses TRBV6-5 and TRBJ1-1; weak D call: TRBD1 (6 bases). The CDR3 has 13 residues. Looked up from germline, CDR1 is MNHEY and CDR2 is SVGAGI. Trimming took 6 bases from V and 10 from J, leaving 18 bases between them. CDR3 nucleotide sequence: TGTGCCAGCAGCCGGAGACAGGAGCTTGCAGCTTTCTTT. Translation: CASSRRQELAAFF.

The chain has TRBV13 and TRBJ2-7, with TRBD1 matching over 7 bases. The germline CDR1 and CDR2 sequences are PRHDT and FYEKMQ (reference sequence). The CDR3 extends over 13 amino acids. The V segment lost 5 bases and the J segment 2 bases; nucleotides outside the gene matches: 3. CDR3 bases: TGTGCCAGCAGCCATGACAGGGCCTACGAGCAGTACTTC. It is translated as CASSHDRAYEQYF.

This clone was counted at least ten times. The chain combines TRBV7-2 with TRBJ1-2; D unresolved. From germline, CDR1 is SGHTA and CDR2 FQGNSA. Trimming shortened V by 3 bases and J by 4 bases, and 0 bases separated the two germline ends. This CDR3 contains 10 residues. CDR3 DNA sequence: TGTGCCAGCAGCTTCTATGGCTACACCTTC. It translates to CASSFYGYTF.

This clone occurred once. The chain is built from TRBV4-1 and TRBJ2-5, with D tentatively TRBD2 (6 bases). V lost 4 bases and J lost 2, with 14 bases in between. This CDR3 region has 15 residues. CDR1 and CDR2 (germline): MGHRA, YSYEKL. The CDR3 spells CASSPLSGEQETQYF. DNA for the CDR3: TGCGCCAGCAGCCCCCTGTCGGGGGAACAAGAGACCCAGTACTTC.

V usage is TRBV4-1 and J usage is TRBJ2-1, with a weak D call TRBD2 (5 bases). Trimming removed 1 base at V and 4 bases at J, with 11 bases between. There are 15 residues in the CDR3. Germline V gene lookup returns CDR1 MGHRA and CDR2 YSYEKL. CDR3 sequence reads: CASSQVRGTYNEQFF. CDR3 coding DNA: TGCGCCAGCAGCCAAGTACGGGGAACGTACAATGAGCAGTTCTTC.

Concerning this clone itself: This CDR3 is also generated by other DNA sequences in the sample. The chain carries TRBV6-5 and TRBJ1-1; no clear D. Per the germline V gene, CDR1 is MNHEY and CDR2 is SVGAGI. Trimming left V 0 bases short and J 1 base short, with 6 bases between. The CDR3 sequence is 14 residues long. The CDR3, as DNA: TGTGCCAGCAGTTACTCGAGAGGGAACACTGAAGCTTTCTTT. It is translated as CASSYSRGNTEAFF.

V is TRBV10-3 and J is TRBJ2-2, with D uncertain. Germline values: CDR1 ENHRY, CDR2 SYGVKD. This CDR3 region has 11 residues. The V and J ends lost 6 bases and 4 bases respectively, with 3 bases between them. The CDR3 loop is CAISGTGELFF. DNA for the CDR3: TGTGCCATCAGCGGCACCGGGGAGCTGTTTTTT.

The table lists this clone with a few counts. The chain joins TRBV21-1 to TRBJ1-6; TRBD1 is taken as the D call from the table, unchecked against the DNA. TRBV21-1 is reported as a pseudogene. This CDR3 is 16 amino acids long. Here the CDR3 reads CASSKKGQGYNSPLHF. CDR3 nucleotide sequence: TGTGCCAGCAGCAAAAAAGGACAGGGTTATAATTCACCCCTCCACTTT.

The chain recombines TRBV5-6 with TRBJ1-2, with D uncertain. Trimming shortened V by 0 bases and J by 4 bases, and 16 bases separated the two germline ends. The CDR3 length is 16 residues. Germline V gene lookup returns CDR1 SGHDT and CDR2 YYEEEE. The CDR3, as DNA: TGTGCCAGCAGCTTGGCCGCGGCAGGTTCCTTCTATGGCTACACCTTC. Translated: CASSLAAAGSFYGYTF. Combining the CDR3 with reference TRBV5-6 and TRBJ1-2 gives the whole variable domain DAGVTQSPTHLIKTRGQQVTLRCSPKSGHDTVSWYQQALGQGPQFIFQYYEEEERQRGNFPDRFSGHQFPNYSSELNVNALLLGDSALYLCASSLAAAGSFYGYTFGSGTRLTVV.

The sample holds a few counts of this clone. CDR3 sequence: CASSLDRHRVYGYTF. CDR3 DNA sequence: TGTGCCAGCAGCTTGGATAGACACCGCGTCTATGGCTACACCTTC. This rearrangement joins TRBV5-6 to TRBJ1-2; D unresolved. Germline V gives CDR1 SGHDT, CDR2 YYEEEE. Between the trimmed V and J ends, which lost 0 bases and 4 bases, there was a span of 13 bases. The CDR3 is 15 amino acids.

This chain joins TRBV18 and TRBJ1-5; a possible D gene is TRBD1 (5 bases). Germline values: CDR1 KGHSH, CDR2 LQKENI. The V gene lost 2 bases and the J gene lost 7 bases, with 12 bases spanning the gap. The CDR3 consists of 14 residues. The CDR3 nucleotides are TGTGCCAGCTCACCATATGGGGGGGACCAGCCCCAGCATTTT. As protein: CASSPYGGDQPQHF.

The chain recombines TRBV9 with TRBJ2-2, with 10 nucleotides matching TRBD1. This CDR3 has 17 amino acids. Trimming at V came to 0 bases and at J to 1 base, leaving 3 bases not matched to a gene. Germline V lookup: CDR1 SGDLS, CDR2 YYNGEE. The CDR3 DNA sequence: TGTGCCAGCAGCGTAGAGCGGGACAGGGGGAACACCGGGGAGCTGTTTTTT. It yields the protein CASSVERDRGNTGELFF.

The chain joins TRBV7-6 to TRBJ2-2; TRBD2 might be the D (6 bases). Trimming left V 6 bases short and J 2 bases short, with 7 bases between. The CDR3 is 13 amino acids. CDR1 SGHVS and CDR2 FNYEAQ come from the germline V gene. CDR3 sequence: CASSGTNTGELFF. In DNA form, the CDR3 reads TGTGCCAGCAGTGGGACTAACACCGGGGAGCTGTTTTTT.

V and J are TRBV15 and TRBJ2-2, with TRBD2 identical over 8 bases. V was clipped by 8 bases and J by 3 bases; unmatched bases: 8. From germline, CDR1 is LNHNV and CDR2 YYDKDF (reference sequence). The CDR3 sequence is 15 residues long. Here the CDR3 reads CATGGPAGDTGELFF. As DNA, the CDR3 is TGTGCCACCGGGGGGCCAGCGGGGGACACCGGGGAGCTGTTTTTT.

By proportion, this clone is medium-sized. Here the CDR3 DNA reads TGTGCCAGTAGTACGCCCGAAACAGAAGAGGAGACCCAGTACTTC. As protein: CASSTPETEEETQYF. The chain carries TRBV19 and TRBJ2-5; D gene unclear. The CDR3 contains 15 residues. V was pared by 4 bases and J by 5 bases, with 17 bases between. Germline CDR1 and CDR2: LNHDA and SQIVND (reference sequence).

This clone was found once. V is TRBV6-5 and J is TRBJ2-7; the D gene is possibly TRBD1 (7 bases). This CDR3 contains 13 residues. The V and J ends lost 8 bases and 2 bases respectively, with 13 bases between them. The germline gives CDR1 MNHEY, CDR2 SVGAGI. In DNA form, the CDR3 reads TGTGCCAGCCTGGGCAGGGGGGCCTACGAGCAGTACTTC. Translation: CASLGRGAYEQYF.

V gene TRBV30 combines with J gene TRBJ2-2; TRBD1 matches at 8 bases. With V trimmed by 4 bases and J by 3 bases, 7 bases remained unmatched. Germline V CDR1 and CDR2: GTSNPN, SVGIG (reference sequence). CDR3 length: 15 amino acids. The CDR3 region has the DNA TGTGCCTGGATGATCCAGGGGGCTTACACCGGGGAGCTGTTTTTT. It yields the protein CAWMIQGAYTGELFF.

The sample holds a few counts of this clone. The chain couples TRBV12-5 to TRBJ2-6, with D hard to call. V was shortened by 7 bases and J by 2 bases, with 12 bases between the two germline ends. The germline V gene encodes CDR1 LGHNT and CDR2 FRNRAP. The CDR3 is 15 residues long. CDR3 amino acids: CASAPGGTGANVLTF. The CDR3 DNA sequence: TGTGCTAGTGCCCCTGGTGGAACTGGGGCCAACGTCCTGACTTTC.